Listed here are 4 T cell receptor beta chains from one sample, sequenced in a study of Tregs in tolerant kidney transplant recipients. Related graft donors supplied nonmyeloablative bone marrow transplants, and mixed chimerism was transient. Profiling relied on immunoSEQ multiplex PCR, and the TCRdb table lists in-frame clones only, not all of them. The listing records around 30,000 clones. The specimen comprised CD4+ T cells from blood (PBMCs), sampled 24 months after the transplant. The origin of the receptors is a human patient who received a combined kidney and bone marrow transplant. Some T cells may originate from the graft donor.

Concerning this clone itself: The read terminates 3 residues before the CDR3 end, so the remaining end is supplied by the germline J gene. This chain connects TRBV2 to TRBJ2-1; 13 bases are shared with TRBD2. There are 16 residues in the CDR3. CDR1 is SNHLY, CDR2 FYNNEI, per germline. The V gene end was trimmed by 6 bases and the J gene end by 1 base; junction bases not matched to a gene: 3. The sequenced part of the CDR3 DNA is TGTGCCAGCAGAGGACTAGCGGGAGAATCCTACAATGAG. The encoded protein is CASRGLAGESYNE. The whole CDR3 is CASRGLAGESYNEQFF.

Concerning this clone itself: The read stops 3 residues short of the end of the CDR3; the missing end is completed from the germline J gene. V gene TRBV20-1 combines with J gene TRBJ1-1; TRBD1 matches at 10 bases. CDR1 is DFQATT and CDR2 is SNEGSKA in the germline V gene (reference sequence). The CDR3 runs to 13 residues. V lost 6 bases to trimming and J lost 5 bases; unmatched junction nucleotides: 6. CDR3 DNA (partial): TGCAGTGCCTTGGACAGGGGGGAGACTGAA. Protein: CSALDRGETE. In full, the CDR3 reads CSALDRGETEAFF.

Note on this clone: The CDR3 end is not reached by the read, which stops 3 residues before it; the germline J gene fills it in. This chain links TRBV5-1 with TRBJ2-3; 8 nucleotides match TRBD2. Germline V lookup: CDR1 SGHRS, CDR2 YFSETQ. The CDR3 sequence is 16 residues long. Unmatched junction bases numbered 6, after V lost 0 bases and J lost 3 bases. The part of the CDR3 DNA that was read is TGCGCCAGCAGCTTGGGAATCACTAGCGGTACAGATACG. It codes for CASSLGITSGTDT. In full, the CDR3 is CASSLGITSGTDTQYF.

Of note for this clone: The read comes to an end 3 residues before the CDR3 does, leaving the germline J gene to fill in the end. The rearrangement joins TRBV5-6 to TRBJ2-2, with a weak D call TRBD1 (6 bases). Germline CDR1 and CDR2: SGHDT and YYEEEE. V dropped 2 bases and J dropped 4 bases, with 9 bases sitting between them. This CDR3 region has 14 residues. The CDR3 bases that were read are TGTGCCAGCAGCTTTGGACAGCCCACCGGGGAG. It is translated as CASSFGQPTGE. In full, the CDR3 reads CASSFGQPTGELFF.